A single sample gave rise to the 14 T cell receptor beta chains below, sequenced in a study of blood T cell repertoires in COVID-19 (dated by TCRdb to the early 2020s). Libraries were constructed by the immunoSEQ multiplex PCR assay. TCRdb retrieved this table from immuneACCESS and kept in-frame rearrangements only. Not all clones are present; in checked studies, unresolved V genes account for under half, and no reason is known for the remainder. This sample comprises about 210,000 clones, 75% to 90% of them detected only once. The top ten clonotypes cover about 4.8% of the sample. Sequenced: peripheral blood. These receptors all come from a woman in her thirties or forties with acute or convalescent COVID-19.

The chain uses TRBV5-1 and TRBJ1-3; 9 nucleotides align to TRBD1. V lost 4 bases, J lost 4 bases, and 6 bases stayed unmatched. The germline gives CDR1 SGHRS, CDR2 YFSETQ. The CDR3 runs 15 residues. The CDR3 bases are TGCGCCAGCAGCGACAGGGGACAGGGAGGAAACACCATATATTTT. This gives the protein CASSDRGQGGNTIYF.

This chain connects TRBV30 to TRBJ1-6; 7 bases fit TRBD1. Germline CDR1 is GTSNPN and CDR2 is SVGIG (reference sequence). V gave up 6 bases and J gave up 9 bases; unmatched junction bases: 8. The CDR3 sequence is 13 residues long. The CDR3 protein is CACNRGVGSPLHF. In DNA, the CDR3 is TGTGCCTGCAACAGGGGTGTAGGTTCACCCCTCCACTTT.

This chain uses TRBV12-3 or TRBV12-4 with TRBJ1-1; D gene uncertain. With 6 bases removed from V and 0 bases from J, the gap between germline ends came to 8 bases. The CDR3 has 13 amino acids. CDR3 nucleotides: TGTGCCAGCAGCTTAATCATGAACACTGAAGCTTTCTTT. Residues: CASSLIMNTEAFF.

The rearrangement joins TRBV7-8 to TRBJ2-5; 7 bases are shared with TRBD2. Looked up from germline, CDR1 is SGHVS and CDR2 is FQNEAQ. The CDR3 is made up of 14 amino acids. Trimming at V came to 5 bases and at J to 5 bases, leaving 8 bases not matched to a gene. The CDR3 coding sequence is TGTGCCAGCAGCCCTCAAGCGGGGAGGGAGACCCAGTACTTC. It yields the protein CASSPQAGRETQYF.

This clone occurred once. Here the CDR3 DNA reads TGTGCCAGCAGCCCAGGGACTTTCCACACTGAAGCTTTCTTT. Translation: CASSPGTFHTEAFF. The V and J genes are TRBV9 and TRBJ1-1, with D tentatively TRBD1 (5 bases). The CDR3 length is 14 residues. Trimming took off 4 bases at V and 3 bases at J, with 13 bases between the two ends. In germline, CDR1 is SGDLS, CDR2 YYNGEE.

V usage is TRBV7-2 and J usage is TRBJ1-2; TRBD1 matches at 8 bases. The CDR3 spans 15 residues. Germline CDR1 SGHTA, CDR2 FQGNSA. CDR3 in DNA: TGTGCTGTCAGGGGGCGCGATGGGAGCAACTATGGCTACACCTTC. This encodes CAVRGRDGSNYGYTF. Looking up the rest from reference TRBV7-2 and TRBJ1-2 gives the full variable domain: GAGVSQSPSNKVTEKGKDVELRCDPISGHTALYWYRQSLGQGLEFLIYFQGNSAPDKSGLPSDRFSAERTGGSVSTLTIQRTQQEDSAVYLCAVRGRDGSNYGYTFGSGTRLTVV.

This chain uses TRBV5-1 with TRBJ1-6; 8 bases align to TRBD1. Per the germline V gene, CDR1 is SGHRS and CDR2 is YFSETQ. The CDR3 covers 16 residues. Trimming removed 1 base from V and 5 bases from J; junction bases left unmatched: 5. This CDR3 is CASSLRQGANNSPLHF. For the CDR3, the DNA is TGCGCCAGCAGCTTGAGGCAGGGGGCGAATAATTCACCCCTCCACTTT.

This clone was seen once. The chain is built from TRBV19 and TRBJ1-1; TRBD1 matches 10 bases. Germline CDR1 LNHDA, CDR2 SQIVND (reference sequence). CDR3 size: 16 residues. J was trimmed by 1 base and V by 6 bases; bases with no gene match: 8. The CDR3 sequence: CASSSDRGTGNTEAFF. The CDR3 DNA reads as TGTGCCAGTAGCTCGGACAGGGGGACCGGGAACACTGAAGCTTTCTTT.

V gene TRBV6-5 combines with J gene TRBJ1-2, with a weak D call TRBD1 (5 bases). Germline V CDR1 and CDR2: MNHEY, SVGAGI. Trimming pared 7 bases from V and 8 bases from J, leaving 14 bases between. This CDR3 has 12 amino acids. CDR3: CASTPGYRGYTF. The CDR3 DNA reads TGTGCCAGCACTCCAGGGTATAGAGGCTACACCTTC.

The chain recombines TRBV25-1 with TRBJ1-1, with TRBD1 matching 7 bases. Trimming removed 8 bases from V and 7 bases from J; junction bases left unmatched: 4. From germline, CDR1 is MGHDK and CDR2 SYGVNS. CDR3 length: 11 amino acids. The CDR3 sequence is CASRRGVEAFF. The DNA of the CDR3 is TGTGCCAGCCGCAGGGGGGTTGAAGCTTTCTTT.

CDR3 nucleotide sequence: TGCAGCGCCGAACCCAGCGTAGTTTATGGCTACACCTTC. Translation gives CSAEPSVVYGYTF. The gene calls are TRBV29-1 and TRBJ1-2; no clear D gene. Germline values: CDR1 SQVTM, CDR2 ANQGSEA. This CDR3 contains 13 residues. Trimming removed 7 bases at V and 5 bases at J, with 17 bases between.

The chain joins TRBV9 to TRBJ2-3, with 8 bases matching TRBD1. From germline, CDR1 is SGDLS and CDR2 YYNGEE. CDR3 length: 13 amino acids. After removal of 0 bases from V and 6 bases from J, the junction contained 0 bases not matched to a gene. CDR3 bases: TGTGCCAGCAGCGTAGGACAGGGGGATACGCAGTATTTT. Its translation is CASSVGQGDTQYF.

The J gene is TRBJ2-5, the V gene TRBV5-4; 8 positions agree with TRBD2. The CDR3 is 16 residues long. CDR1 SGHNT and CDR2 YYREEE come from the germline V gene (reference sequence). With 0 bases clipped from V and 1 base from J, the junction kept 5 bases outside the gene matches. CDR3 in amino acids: CASSLGSGASQETQYF. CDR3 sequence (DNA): TGTGCCAGCAGCTTGGGTAGCGGGGCAAGCCAAGAGACCCAGTACTTC. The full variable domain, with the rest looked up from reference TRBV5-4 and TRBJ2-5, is ETGVTQSPTHLIKTRGQQVTLRCSSQSGHNTVSWYQQALGQGPQFIFQYYREEENGRGNFPPRFSGLQFPNYSSELNVNALELDDSALYLCASSLGSGASQETQYFGPGTRLLVL.

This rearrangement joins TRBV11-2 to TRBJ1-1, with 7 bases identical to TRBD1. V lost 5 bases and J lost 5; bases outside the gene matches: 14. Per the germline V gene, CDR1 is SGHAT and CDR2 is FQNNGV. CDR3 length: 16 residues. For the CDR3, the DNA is TGTGCCAGCAGCCCAAGGACAGGCTCAAAGTCAACTGAAGCTTTCTTT. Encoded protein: CASSPRTGSKSTEAFF.